The rows below give T cell receptor beta chains drawn from one sample of a study of response to subunit inactivated influenza vaccine. TCRdb fed the RT-PCR reads into MiXCR, producing one record per CDR3 protein. Found here are about 520,000 distinct CDR3 sequences, about 25% of them singletons; the top ten hold less than 2.5%. Sequencing was performed on CD4+ T cells sorted from PBMCs, taken about 5 days after vaccination. All receptors come from a middle-aged man who received an inactivated influenza vaccine. Each CDR3 is given with its conserved first and last residue. Fields, in order: V gene, clone size, D gene, J gene, CDR3 DNA, CDR3 protein. A D gene is named only where the DNA matches it firmly. The size of a clone is reported for some rows only, either as once, few or many, or as a class for expanded clones.

V: TRBV12-3/TRBV12-4; size: few; D: NA; J: TRBJ2-7; DNA: TGTGCCAGCAGCTACGTACTAGCCTTCGAGCAGTACTTC; CDR3: CASSYVLAFEQYF
V: TRBV29-1; size: NA; D: TRBD1; J: TRBJ2-2; DNA: TGCAGCGTTGCGAGGACCGGGACAGGGGGCTTGAGGGAGCTGTTTTTT; CDR3: CSVARTGTGGLRELFF
V: TRBV12-3/TRBV12-4; size: few; D: NA; J: TRBJ1-1; DNA: TGTGCCAGCAGTTCGATCGCTGAAGCTTTCTTT; CDR3: CASSSIAEAFF
V: TRBV20-1; size: once; D: NA; J: TRBJ1-4; DNA: TGCAGTGCACGGGGAACTCCAGGAGAAAAACTGTTTTTT; CDR3: CSARGTPGEKLFF
V: TRBV7-9; size: NA; D: TRBD1; J: TRBJ2-5; DNA: TGTGCCAGCAGCTTCCGGACAGGGTCGGAGACCCAGTACTTC; CDR3: CASSFRTGSETQYF
V: TRBV7-9; size: NA; D: TRBD1; J: TRBJ2-7; DNA: TGTGCCAGCAGCGAACAGGGGAACTCCTACGAGCAGTACTTC; CDR3: CASSEQGNSYEQYF
V: TRBV20-1; size: NA; D: NA; J: TRBJ2-7; DNA: TGCAGTGCTAGGCCAGGGAGAGCCTCCTACGAGCAGTACTTC; CDR3: CSARPGRASYEQYF
V: TRBV4-3; size: few; D: NA; J: TRBJ2-2; DNA: TGCGCCAGCAGCCAAGATTGGGGGCGCGGGACCGGGGAGCTGTTTTTT; CDR3: CASSQDWGRGTGELFF
V: TRBV2; size: few; D: TRBD1; J: TRBJ2-3; DNA: TGTGCCAGCAGTCAAAATTTTGGCGGACAGGAATTT; CDR3: CASSQNFGGQEF
V: TRBV10-3; size: NA; D: TRBD1; J: TRBJ2-1; DNA: TGTGCCATCAGTGAGTATTCGACAGGGTCCTACAATGAGCAGTTCTTC; CDR3: CAISEYSTGSYNEQFF
V: TRBV5-1; size: many; D: NA; J: TRBJ1-1; DNA: TGTGCCAGCAGTTTATCGCTGAACACTGAAGCTTTCTTT; CDR3: CASSLSLNTEAFF
V: TRBV20-1; size: NA; D: NA; J: TRBJ2-3; DNA: TGCAGTGCTACCCAAGGGGATACGCAGTATTTT; CDR3: CSATQGDTQYF
V: TRBV7-2; size: NA; D: NA; J: TRBJ2-3; DNA: TGTGCCAGCAGCCAAAGCAGGACAGCTGTAGATACGCAGTATTTT; CDR3: CASSQSRTAVDTQYF
V: TRBV10-3; size: few; D: TRBD2; J: TRBJ2-1; DNA: TGTGCCATCACCGGGGGACTACGGAATGAGCAGTTCTTC; CDR3: CAITGGLRNEQFF
V: TRBV20-1; size: few; D: NA; J: TRBJ2-3; DNA: TGCAGTGCCACGGACCGCACAGATACGCAGTATTTT; CDR3: CSATDRTDTQYF
V: TRBV15; size: few; D: NA; J: TRBJ2-1; DNA: TGTGCCACCAGCAGAGCCGGGACTTTGAATGAGCAGTTCTTC; CDR3: CATSRAGTLNEQFF
V: TRBV6-1; size: NA; D: NA; J: TRBJ2-1; DNA: TGTGCCAGCAGCCTCCATGGCGGGAAGAGCTACAATGAGCAGTTCTTC; CDR3: CASSLHGGKSYNEQFF
V: TRBV20-1; size: NA; D: NA; J: TRBJ2-7; DNA: TGCAGTGCTAGAGATGGTGGGGCACTAACGTGGGAGAACCGACTTTACGAGCAGTACTTC; CDR3: CSARDGGALTWENRLYEQYF
V: TRBV6-1; size: NA; D: NA; J: TRBJ2-3; DNA: TGTGCCAGTCGGACGGGACGGGCCACAGATACGCAGTATTTT; CDR3: CASRTGRATDTQYF
V: TRBV29-1; size: NA; D: NA; J: TRBJ2-7; DNA: TGCAGCGTTGAAATAGGCTACGGGCAGTACTTC; CDR3: CSVEIGYGQYF
V: TRBV28; size: NA; D: NA; J: TRBJ2-2; DNA: TGTGCCAGCAGTCCCCGGGGCCAGGAGACCGGGGAGCTGTTTTTT; CDR3: CASSPRGQETGELFF
V: TRBV29-1; size: few; D: NA; J: TRBJ1-2; DNA: TGCAGCGTTGACAAGAATGGCTACACCTTC; CDR3: CSVDKNGYTF
V: TRBV20-1; size: few; D: NA; J: TRBJ1-4; DNA: TGCAGTGCGACCGGGAGCCCAACTAATGAAAAACTGTTTTTT; CDR3: CSATGSPTNEKLFF
V: TRBV5-6; size: few; D: NA; J: TRBJ2-5; DNA: TGTGCCAGCAGCTTTTGGGAACAAGAGACCCAGTACTTC; CDR3: CASSFWEQETQYF
V: TRBV12-3/TRBV12-4; size: few; D: NA; J: TRBJ2-2; DNA: TGTGCCAGCAGCGCCGGCCTCAGGTCTACCGGGGAGCTGTTTTTT; CDR3: CASSAGLRSTGELFF
V: TRBV24-1; size: NA; D: NA; J: TRBJ2-5; DNA: TGTGCCACCAGTAATGGGCGGTCCGCTGGGGAGACCCAGTACTTC; CDR3: CATSNGRSAGETQYF
V: TRBV5-1; size: few; D: NA; J: TRBJ2-7; DNA: TGCGCCAGCAGCCTGGGGACTGGGGACCTTGGACAGATATACGAGCAGTACTTC; CDR3: CASSLGTGDLGQIYEQYF
V: TRBV5-8; size: few; D: NA; J: TRBJ1-1; DNA: TGTGCCAGCAGCTTTCCGGGGTCATACACTGAAGCTTTCTTT; CDR3: CASSFPGSYTEAFF
V: TRBV5-1; size: few; D: NA; J: TRBJ2-5; DNA: TGCGCCAGCAGCGCAACAGGTGTCCAAGAGACCCAGTACTTC; CDR3: CASSATGVQETQYF
V: TRBV7-2; size: few; D: TRBD2; J: TRBJ2-5; DNA: TGTGCCAGCAGTCGGACTAGCGGGGGGCTAGAGACCCAGTACTTC; CDR3: CASSRTSGGLETQYF
V: TRBV20-1; size: few; D: NA; J: TRBJ2-7; DNA: TGCAGTGCTAGAGGTCGCGGACACTACGAGCAGTACTTC; CDR3: CSARGRGHYEQYF
V: TRBV5-1; size: few; D: NA; J: TRBJ1-1; DNA: TGCGCCAGCACCGAAGGACATCCGAACACTGAAGCTTTCTTT; CDR3: CASTEGHPNTEAFF
V: TRBV11-2; size: few; D: TRBD1; J: TRBJ2-6; DNA: TGTGCCAGCAGCTTAGGACAGGGGCGAATCTCTGGGGCCAACGTCCTGACTTTC; CDR3: CASSLGQGRISGANVLTF
V: TRBV20-1; size: NA; D: TRBD2; J: TRBJ2-3; DNA: TGCAGTGCTAGAGTGGGGACTAGCGGGACAGTAGATACGCAGTATTTT; CDR3: CSARVGTSGTVDTQYF
V: TRBV28; size: NA; D: TRBD1; J: TRBJ1-2; DNA: TGTGCCAGCAGGTGGGGACAGGCAAACTATGGCTACACCTTC; CDR3: CASRWGQANYGYTF
V: TRBV7-2; size: once; D: NA; J: TRBJ1-1; DNA: TGTGCCAGCAGCTTATTTCCGGACTTGAACACTGAAGCTTTCTTT; CDR3: CASSLFPDLNTEAFF
V: TRBV12-3/TRBV12-4; size: NA; D: NA; J: TRBJ2-3; DNA: TGTGCCAGCAGTTTATTCGGGGGGCAGATAGATACGCAGTATTTT; CDR3: CASSLFGGQIDTQYF
V: TRBV12-3/TRBV12-4; size: many; D: TRBD1; J: TRBJ2-1; DNA: TGTGCCAGCAGGGGACAGGGGTCCTACAATGAGCAGTTCTTC; CDR3: CASRGQGSYNEQFF
V: TRBV20-1; size: few; D: NA; J: TRBJ2-7; DNA: TGCAGTGCTCACAAGTTCGGGAGAGAAGTTTACGAGCAGTACTTC; CDR3: CSAHKFGREVYEQYF
V: TRBV20-1; size: once; D: TRBD2; J: TRBJ2-1; DNA: TGCAGTGCTAGCGGGGGGGCGGACAATGAGCAGTTCTTC; CDR3: CSASGGADNEQFF
V: TRBV9; size: few; D: TRBD2; J: TRBJ2-4; DNA: TGTGCCAGCAGCGTAGATCCGACGGGGGGGGACATTCAGTACTTC; CDR3: CASSVDPTGGDIQYF
V: TRBV20-1; size: few; D: TRBD2; J: TRBJ2-1; DNA: TGCAGTGCCACCTGGGAGGGTTACTCCTACAATGAGCAGTTCTTC; CDR3: CSATWEGYSYNEQFF
V: TRBV7-2; size: many; D: TRBD2; J: TRBJ2-1; DNA: TGTGCCAGCAGCTCATTCATGGGACTAGCGGGAGGCAATGAGCAGTTCTTC; CDR3: CASSSFMGLAGGNEQFF
V: TRBV6-6; size: NA; D: NA; J: TRBJ1-5; DNA: TGTGCCAGCACCTTACCCAGACAGCCCCAGCATTTT; CDR3: CASTLPRQPQHF
V: TRBV5-6; size: many; D: NA; J: TRBJ1-1; DNA: TGTGCCAGCAGCTTTCCCGACAGGAAGAACACTGAAGCTTTCTTT; CDR3: CASSFPDRKNTEAFF
V: TRBV20-1; size: NA; D: NA; J: TRBJ2-3; DNA: TGCAGTGCTTACCTGGGGAATACAGATACGCAGTATTTT; CDR3: CSAYLGNTDTQYF
V: TRBV29-1; size: few; D: NA; J: TRBJ2-3; DNA: TGCAGCGTTGAAAAACCAGGGGTGGGGAGCACAGATACGCAGTATTTT; CDR3: CSVEKPGVGSTDTQYF
V: TRBV24-1; size: NA; D: NA; J: TRBJ2-1; DNA: TGTGCCACCAGTGACCCCCAAGGTCATTCGGATGAGCAGTTCTTC; CDR3: CATSDPQGHSDEQFF
V: TRBV12-3/TRBV12-4; size: many; D: NA; J: TRBJ1-1; DNA: TGTGCCAGCAACAAAGCAGGTTTTAACACTGAAGCTTTCTTT; CDR3: CASNKAGFNTEAFF
V: TRBV12-3/TRBV12-4; size: NA; D: NA; J: TRBJ1-3; DNA: TGTGCCAGCCCCCTGGAGTGGACAAGCTCTGGAAACACCATATATTTT; CDR3: CASPLEWTSSGNTIYF
V: TRBV7-9; size: few; D: NA; J: TRBJ2-1; DNA: TGTGCCAGCAGCTCCTTCCCGGGCGGCTACAATGAGCAGTTCTTC; CDR3: CASSSFPGGYNEQFF
V: TRBV6-1; size: NA; D: TRBD1; J: TRBJ2-7; DNA: TGTGCCAGCGGACAGGGGCTAGCTAGCGAGCAGTACTTC; CDR3: CASGQGLASEQYF
V: TRBV24-1; size: NA; D: NA; J: TRBJ2-5; DNA: TGTGCCACCAGTACTCCGGGGTTAGGGACCCAGTACTTC; CDR3: CATSTPGLGTQYF
V: TRBV15; size: NA; D: NA; J: TRBJ2-5; DNA: TGTGCCACCAGCAGAAGTGGAGGCACGTACCAAGAGACCCAGTACTTC; CDR3: CATSRSGGTYQETQYF